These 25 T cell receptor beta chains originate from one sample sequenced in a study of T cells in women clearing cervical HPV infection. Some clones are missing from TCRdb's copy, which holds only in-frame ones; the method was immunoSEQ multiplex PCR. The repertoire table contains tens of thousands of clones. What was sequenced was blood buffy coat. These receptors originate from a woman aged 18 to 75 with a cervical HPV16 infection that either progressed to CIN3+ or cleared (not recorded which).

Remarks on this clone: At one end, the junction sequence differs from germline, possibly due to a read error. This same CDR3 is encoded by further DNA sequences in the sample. CDR3 amino acids: CASSLGADTGNTIYF. The part of the CDR3 DNA that was read is TGTGCCAGCAGCTTAGGGGCAGATACTGGAAACACG. V usage is TRBV7-7 and J usage is TRBJ1-3; unclear D gene. From the germline J gene comes the end of the CDR3, since the read stops 3 residues before it. The CDR3 loop spans 15 amino acids. CDR1 and CDR2 from the germline V gene are SSHAT and FNYEAQ (reference sequence).

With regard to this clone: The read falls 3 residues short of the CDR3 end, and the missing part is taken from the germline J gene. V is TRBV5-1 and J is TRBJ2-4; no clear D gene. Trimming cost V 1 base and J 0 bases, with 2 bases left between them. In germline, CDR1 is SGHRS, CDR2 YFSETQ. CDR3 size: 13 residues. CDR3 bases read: TGCGCCAGCAGCTTGCTAGCCAAAAACATT. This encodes CASSLLAKNI. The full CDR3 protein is CASSLLAKNIQYF.

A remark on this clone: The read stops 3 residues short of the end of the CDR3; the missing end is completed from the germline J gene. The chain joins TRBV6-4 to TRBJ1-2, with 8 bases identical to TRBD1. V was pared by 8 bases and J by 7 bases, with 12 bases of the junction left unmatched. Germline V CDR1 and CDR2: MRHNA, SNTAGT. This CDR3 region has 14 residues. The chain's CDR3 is CASALTPGGAGYTF. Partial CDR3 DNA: TGTGCCAGCGCACTTACTCCAGGGGGCGCTGGC.

The CDR3 DNA, read in part, is TGCGCCAGCAGCTTGGCCCAGGACTACAATGAG. Translated: CASSLAQDYNE. The complete CDR3 protein is CASSLAQDYNEQFF. The V call is TRBV5-1, the J call TRBJ2-1; D ambiguous. Read sequence stops 3 residues before the CDR3 end, and the germline J gene provides the missing end. Germline V gene sequence: CDR1 SGHRS, CDR2 YFSETQ. V was shortened by 0 bases and J by 3 bases, with 7 bases between the two germline ends. The length of the CDR3 is 14 residues. The variable domain in full, with the rest retrieved from reference TRBV5-1 and TRBJ2-1, is KAGVTQTPRYLIKTRGQQVTLSCSPISGHRSVSWYQQTPGQGLQFLFEYFSETQRNKGNFPGRFSGRQFSNSRSEMNVSTLELGDSALYLCASSLAQDYNEQFFGPGTRLTVL.

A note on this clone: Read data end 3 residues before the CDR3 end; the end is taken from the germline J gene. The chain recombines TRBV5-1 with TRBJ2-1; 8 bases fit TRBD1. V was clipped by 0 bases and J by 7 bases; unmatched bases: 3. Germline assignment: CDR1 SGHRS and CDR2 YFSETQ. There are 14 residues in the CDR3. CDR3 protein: CASSLETGVNEQFF. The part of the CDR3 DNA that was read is TGCGCCAGCAGCTTGGAGACAGGGGTTAATGAG. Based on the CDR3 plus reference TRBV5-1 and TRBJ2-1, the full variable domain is KAGVTQTPRYLIKTRGQQVTLSCSPISGHRSVSWYQQTPGQGLQFLFEYFSETQRNKGNFPGRFSGRQFSNSRSEMNVSTLELGDSALYLCASSLETGVNEQFFGPGTRLTVL.

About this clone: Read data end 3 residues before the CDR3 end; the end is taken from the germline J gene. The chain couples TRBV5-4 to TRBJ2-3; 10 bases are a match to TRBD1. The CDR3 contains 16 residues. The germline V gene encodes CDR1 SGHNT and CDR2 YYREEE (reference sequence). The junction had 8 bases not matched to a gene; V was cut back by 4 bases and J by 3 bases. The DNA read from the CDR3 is TGTGCCAGCAGCGTGCGGGACAGGGGAATTACAGATACG. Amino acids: CASSVRDRGITDT. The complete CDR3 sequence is CASSVRDRGITDTQYF.

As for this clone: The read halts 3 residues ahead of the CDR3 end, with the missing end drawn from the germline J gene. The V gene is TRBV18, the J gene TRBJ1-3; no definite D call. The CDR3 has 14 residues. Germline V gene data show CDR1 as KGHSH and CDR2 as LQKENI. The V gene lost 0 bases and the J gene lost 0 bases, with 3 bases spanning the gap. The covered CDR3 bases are TGTGCCAGCTCACCACCCATCTCTGGAAACACC. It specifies CASSPPISGNT. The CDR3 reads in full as CASSPPISGNTIYF.

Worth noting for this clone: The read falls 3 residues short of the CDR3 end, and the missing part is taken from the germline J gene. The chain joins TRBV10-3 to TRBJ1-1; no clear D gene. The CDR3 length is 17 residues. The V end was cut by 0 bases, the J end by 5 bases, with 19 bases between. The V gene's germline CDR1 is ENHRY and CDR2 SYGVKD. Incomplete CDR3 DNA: TGTGCCATCAGTGAGTCGTTACCCAACCTAGACCGGACTGAA. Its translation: CAISESLPNLDRTE. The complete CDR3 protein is CAISESLPNLDRTEAFF.

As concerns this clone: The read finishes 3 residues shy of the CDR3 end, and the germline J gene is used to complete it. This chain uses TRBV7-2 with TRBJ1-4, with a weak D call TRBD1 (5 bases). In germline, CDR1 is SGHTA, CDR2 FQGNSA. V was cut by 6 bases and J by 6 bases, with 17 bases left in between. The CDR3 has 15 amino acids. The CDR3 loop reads CASSPGGTVDEKLFF. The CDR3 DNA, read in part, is TGTGCCAGCAGTCCCGGGGGGACGGTCGATGAAAAA. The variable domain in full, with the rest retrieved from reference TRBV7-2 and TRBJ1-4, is GAGVSQSPSNKVTEKGKDVELRCDPISGHTALYWYRQSLGQGLEFLIYFQGNSAPDKSGLPSDRFSAERTGGSVSTLTIQRTQQEDSAVYLCASSPGGTVDEKLFFGSGTQLSVL.

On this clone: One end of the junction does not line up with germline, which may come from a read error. Incomplete CDR3 DNA: TGCAGCGGTGAACAAGGGACCGGGGAG. Its translation is CSGEQGTGE. The complete CDR3 protein is CSGEQGTGELFF. The chain combines TRBV29-1 with TRBJ2-2; D is unclear. The CDR3 end is not reached by the read, which stops 3 residues before it; the germline J gene fills it in. The CDR3 runs to 12 residues. Germline V gives CDR1 SQVTM, CDR2 ANQGSEA.

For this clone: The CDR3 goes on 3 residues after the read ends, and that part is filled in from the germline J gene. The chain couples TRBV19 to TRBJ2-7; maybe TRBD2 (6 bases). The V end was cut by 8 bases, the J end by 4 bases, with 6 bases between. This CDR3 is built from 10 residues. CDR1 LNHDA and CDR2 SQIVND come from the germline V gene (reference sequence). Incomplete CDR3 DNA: TGTGCCAGTGGGACTTACGAG. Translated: CASGTYE. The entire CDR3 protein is CASGTYEQYF.

The CDR3 reads CAISEGRGAFF. Incomplete CDR3 DNA: TGTGCCATCAGTGAAGGCAGGGGA. This rearrangement joins TRBV10-3 to TRBJ1-1; tentatively, D is TRBD1 (6 bases). The CDR3 end is not reached by the read, which stops 3 residues before it; the germline J gene fills it in. The germline V gene encodes CDR1 ENHRY and CDR2 SYGVKD. This CDR3 has 11 residues.

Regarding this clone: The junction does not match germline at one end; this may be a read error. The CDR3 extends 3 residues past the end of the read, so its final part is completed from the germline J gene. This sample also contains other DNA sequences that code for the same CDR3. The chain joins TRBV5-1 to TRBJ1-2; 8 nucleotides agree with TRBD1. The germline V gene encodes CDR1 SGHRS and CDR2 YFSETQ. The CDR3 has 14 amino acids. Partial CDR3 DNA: TGCGCCAGCAGCTCCAGGGGGCAAGCAGATGGA. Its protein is CASSSRGQADG. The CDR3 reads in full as CASSSRGQADGYTF.

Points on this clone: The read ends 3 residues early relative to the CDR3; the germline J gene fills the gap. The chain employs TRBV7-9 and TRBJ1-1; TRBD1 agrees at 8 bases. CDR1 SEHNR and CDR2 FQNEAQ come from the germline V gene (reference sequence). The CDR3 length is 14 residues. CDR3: CASSLAQGDYEAFF. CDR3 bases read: TGTGCCAGCAGCTTAGCACAGGGGGACTACGAG.

CDR3 bases read: TGTGCCAGCAGCTTGACTAGAGAGATCGATGAG. Protein product: CASSLTREIDE. The CDR3 reads in full as CASSLTREIDEQFF. The chain joins TRBV7-9 to TRBJ2-1; a possible D gene is TRBD2 (6 bases). The read ends 3 residues shy of where the CDR3 ends; the end is completed using the germline J gene. The germline gives CDR1 SEHNR, CDR2 FQNEAQ (reference sequence). The CDR3 has 14 amino acids. V was pared by 3 bases and J by 8 bases, with 14 bases between.

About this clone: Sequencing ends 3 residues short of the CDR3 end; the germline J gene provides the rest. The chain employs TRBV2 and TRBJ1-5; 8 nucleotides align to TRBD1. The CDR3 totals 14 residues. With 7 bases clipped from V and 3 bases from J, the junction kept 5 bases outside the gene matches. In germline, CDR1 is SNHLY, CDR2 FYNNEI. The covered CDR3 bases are TGTGCCAGCACCCGGACAGGGACCAATCAGCCC. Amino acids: CASTRTGTNQP. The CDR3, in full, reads CASTRTGTNQPQHF. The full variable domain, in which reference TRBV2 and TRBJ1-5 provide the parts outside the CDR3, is EPEVTQTPSHQVTQMGQEVILRCVPISNHLYFYWYRQILGQKVEFLVSFYNNEISEKSEIFDDQFSVERPDGSNFTLKIRSTKLEDSAMYFCASTRTGTNQPQHFGDGTRLSIL.

The CDR3 spells CSARDFGLTTDTQYF. CDR3 DNA, as far as it was read: TGCAGTGCTAGAGATTTTGGGCTTACCACAGATACG. V and J are TRBV20-1 and TRBJ2-3, with D unclear. The CDR3 end falls 3 residues outside the read, so it is completed with the germline J gene. This CDR3 contains 15 residues. With 0 bases removed from V and 2 bases from J, the gap between germline ends came to 12 bases. CDR1 is DFQATT, CDR2 SNEGSKA, per germline (reference sequence).

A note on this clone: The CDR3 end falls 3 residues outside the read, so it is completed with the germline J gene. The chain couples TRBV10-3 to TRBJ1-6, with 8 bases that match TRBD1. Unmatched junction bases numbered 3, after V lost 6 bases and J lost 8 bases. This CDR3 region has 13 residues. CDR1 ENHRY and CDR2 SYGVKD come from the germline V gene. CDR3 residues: CAIRMGQDSPLHF. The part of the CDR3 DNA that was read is TGTGCCATCAGAATGGGACAGGATTCACCC.

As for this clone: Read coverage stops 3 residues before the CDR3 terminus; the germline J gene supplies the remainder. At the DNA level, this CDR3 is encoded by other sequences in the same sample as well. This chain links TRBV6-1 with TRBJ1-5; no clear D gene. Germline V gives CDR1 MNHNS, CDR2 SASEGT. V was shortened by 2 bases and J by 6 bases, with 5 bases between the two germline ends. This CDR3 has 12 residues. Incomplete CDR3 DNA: TGTGCCAGCAGTGAACGAGCTCAGCCC. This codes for CASSERAQP. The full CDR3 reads CASSERAQPQHF.

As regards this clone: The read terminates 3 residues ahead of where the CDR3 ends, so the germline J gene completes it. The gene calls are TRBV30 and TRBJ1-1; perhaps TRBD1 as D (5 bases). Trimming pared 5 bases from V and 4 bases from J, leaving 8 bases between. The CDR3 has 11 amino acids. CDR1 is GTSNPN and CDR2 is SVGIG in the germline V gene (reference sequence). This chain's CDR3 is CAWGRGTEAFF. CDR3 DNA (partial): TGTGCCTGGGGTAGGGGCACTGAA. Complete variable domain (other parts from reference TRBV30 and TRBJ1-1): SQTIHQWPATLVQPVGSPLSLECTVEGTSNPNLYWYRQAAGRGLQLLFYSVGIGQISSEVPQNLSASRPQDRQFILSSKKLLLSDSGFYLCAWGRGTEAFFGQGTRLTVV.

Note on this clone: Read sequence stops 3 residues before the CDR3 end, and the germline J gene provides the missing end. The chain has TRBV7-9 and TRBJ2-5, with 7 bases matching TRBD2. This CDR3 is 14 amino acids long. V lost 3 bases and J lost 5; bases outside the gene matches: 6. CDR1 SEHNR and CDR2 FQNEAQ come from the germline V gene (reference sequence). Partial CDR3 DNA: TGTGCCAGCAGCTTGGAGGGAGGGGCGGAGACC. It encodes CASSLEGGAET. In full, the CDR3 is CASSLEGGAETQYF.

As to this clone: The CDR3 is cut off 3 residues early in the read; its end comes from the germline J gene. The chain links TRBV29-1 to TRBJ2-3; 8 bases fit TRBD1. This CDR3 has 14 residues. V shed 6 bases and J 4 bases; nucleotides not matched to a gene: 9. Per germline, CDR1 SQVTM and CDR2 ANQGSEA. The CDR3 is CSVAPGGNPDTQYF. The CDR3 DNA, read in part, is TGCAGCGTCGCCCCAGGGGGCAATCCAGATACG.

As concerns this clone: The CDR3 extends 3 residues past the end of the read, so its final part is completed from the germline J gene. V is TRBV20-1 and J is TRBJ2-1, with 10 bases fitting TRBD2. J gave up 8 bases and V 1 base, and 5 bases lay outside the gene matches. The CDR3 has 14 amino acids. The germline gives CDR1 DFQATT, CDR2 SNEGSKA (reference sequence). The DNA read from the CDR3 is TGCAGTGCTAGAGGACTAGCGGGTCTCTATGAG. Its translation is CSARGLAGLYE. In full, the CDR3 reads CSARGLAGLYEQFF.

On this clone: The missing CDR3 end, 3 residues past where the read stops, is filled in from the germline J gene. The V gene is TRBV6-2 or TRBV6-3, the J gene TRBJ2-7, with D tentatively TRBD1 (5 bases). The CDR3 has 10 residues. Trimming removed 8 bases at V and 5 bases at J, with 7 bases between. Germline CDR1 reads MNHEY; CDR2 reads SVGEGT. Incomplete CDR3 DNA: TGTGCCAGCGGGGCCAACGAG. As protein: CASGANE. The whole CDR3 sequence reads CASGANEQYF.

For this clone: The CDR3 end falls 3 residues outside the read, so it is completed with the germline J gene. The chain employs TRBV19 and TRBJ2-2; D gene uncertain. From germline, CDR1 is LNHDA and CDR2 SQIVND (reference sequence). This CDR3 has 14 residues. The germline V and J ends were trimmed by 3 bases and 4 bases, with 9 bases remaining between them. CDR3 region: CASSIESLTGELFF. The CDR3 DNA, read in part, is TGTGCCAGTAGTATCGAGAGCCTCACCGGGGAG.